This T cell receptor (beta chain) was retrieved from a study of blood T cell repertoires in COVID-19. V lost 10 bases and J lost 2, with 12 bases in between. Germline lookup yields CDR1 MNHEY and CDR2 SVGAGI. CDR3 length equals 13 residues. Here immunoSEQ multiplex PCR was the method, and the copy in TCRdb shows in-frame clones only, minus some. The sample contains about 320,000 clones, more than 90% of which appear only once. This chain joins TRBV6-5 and TRBJ1-3, with TRBD1 as a possible D gene (5 bases). The sample comprised PBMCs or T cells enriched from blood (not recorded which). This TCR came from a woman in her 30s who had been exposed to COVID-19. CDR3 sequence (DNA): TGTGCCACCCAGCGGGGGACTGGAAACACCATATATTTT. Its protein is CATQRGTGNTIYF.